This T cell receptor beta chain was captured in a study of T cells in women clearing cervical HPV infection. Across the study: Only a few women had HLA typing results available.

Comments on this clone: At one of its ends the junction is not consistent with the germline gene, which may arise from a read error. The missing CDR3 end, 3 residues past where the read stops, is filled in from the germline J gene. Other DNA sequences in the sample encode the same CDR3.

Genomic DNA, averaging approximately 1,200 ng per sample, yielded TCR beta CDR3 via immunoSEQ. Assay used: immunoSEQ multiplex PCR; TCRdb lists only in-frame clones, some missing. In all, the sample yields tens of thousands of clones. The CDR3 length is 16 residues. Germline CDR1 reads MNHNS; CDR2 reads SASEGT. Sequenced material: blood buffy coat. The TCR sequence derives from a woman between 18 and 70 years old with a cervical HPV16 infection that either progressed to CIN3+ or cleared (not recorded which). This chain joins TRBV6-1 and TRBJ1-3; 10 nucleotides line up with TRBD1. The covered CDR3 bases are TGTGCCAGCAGTGAAGCAGTCCGGACAGGGGGAAACACT. It specifies CASSEAVRTGGNT. The complete CDR3 reads CASSEAVRTGGNTIYF.